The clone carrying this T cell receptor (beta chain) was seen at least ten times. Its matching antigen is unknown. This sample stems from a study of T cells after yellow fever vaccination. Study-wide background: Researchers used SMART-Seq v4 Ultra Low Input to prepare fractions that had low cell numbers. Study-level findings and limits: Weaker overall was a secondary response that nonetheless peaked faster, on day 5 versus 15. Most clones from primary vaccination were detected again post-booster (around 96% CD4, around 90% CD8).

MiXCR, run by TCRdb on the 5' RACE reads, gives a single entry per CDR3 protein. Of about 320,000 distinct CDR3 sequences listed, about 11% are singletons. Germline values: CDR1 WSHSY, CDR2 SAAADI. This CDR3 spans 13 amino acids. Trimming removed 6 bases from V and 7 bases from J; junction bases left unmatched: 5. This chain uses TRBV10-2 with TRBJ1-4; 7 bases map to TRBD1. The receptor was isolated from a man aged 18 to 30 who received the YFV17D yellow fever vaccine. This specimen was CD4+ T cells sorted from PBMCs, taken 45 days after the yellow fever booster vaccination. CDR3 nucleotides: TGCGCCAGCAGCCGGGGACAGAGTGAAAAACTGTTTTTT. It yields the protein CASSRGQSEKLFF.